This T cell receptor (beta chain) is drawn from a study of tumor T cells in aggressive B-cell lymphoma. Profiled with immunoSEQ multiplex PCR; TCRdb holds only in-frame clones, not every one. The sample contains about 7,900 clones, about 83% of which appear only once. V lost 1 base and J lost 3, with 9 bases in between. The germline V gene encodes CDR1 LNHDA and CDR2 SQIVND (reference sequence). The CDR3 consists of 14 residues. Sequencing was done on a sample of tumor tissue. This TCR derives from an adult with diffuse large B cell lymphoma. V and J are TRBV19 and TRBJ2-5; a weak D match, TRBD1 (5 bases). The CDR3 DNA is TGTGCCAGTAGTATAGCAGGGATGGAAGAGACCCAGTACTTC. It codes for CASSIAGMEETQYF. The full variable domain, in which reference TRBV19 and TRBJ2-5 provide the parts outside the CDR3, is DGGITQSPKYLFRKEGQNVTLSCEQNLNHDAMYWYRQDPGQGLRLIYYSQIVNDFQKGDIAEGYSVSREKKESFPLTVTSAQKNPTAFYLCASSIAGMEETQYFGPGTRLLVL.